Below, one TCR beta chain is given with its context. The antigen is undetermined. The data were taken from a study of cytomegalovirus exposure and HLA in healthy donors. Study-wide results and limits: Reports credit the classifier with highly specific, highly sensitive diagnosis of cytomegalovirus status. Follow-up analysis found HLA locus-dependent TCR association rates, highest for DRB1 and lowest for HLA-C. Sequencing had likely introduced a cluster of highly shared sequence variants as an artifact.

The CDR3 runs to 16 residues. V lost 5 bases to trimming and J lost 7 bases, with 18 bases between them. Germline V gene data show CDR1 as LGHNA and CDR2 as YNFKEQ. PCR employed 60 Vbeta and 13 Jbeta primers. Only in-frame clones appear in the TCRdb table, and some are missing; sequencing was by immunoSEQ multiplex PCR. The table includes around 200,000 clones, more than 80% detected once. Sequenced sample: PBMCs. This receptor was identified in a boy younger than 18 in good health and CMV-seronegative. The chain carries TRBV4-2 and TRBJ1-6; maybe TRBD1 (6 bases). The CDR3 bases are TGTGCCAGCAGCAAGGACTCGGACAGCCAAAATTCACCCCTCCACTTT. Translation gives CASSKDSDSQNSPLHF.